This TCR beta chain was recovered during a study of shared clonotypes between healthy human individuals. The study's findings and limits: Few donors restricted represented genetic and exposure-history diversity. An expected dependence of interdonor clonotype sharing on sequencing depth was noted.

The deep-level immunoSEQ assay was used. Assay used: immunoSEQ multiplex PCR; TCRdb lists only in-frame clones, some missing. The sample has 330,000 or so clones, 70% to 75% seen once. Splitting the CD4+ cells yielded a CD45RA+ naive subset and a CD45RA-negative memory subset. With respect to this clone: Its antigen is still unknown.

Germline-derived CDR1 and CDR2 are MDHEN and SYDVKM. The CDR3 extends over 14 amino acids. The germline V and J ends were trimmed by 7 bases and 5 bases, with 17 bases remaining between them. The sequencing input was memory CD4+ T cells sorted from blood. Subset: CD45RA-negative fraction. This TCR derives from a young man in good health. The rearrangement uses TRBV28 and TRBJ1-1; maybe TRBD1 (6 bases). CDR3 bases: TGTGCCAGCATGCGGCGGGGAAGGGGGACTGAAGCTTTCTTT. This encodes CASMRRGRGTEAFF.